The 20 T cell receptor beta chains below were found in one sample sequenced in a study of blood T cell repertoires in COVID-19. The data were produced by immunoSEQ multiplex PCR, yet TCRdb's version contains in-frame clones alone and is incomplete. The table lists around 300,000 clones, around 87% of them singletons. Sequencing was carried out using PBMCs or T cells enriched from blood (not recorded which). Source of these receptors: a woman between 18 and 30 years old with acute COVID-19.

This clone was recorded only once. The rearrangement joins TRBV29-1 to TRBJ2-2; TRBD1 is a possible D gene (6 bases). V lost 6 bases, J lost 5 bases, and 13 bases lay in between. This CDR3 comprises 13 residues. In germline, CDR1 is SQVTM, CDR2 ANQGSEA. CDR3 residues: CSVQNRGTGELFF. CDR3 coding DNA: TGCAGCGTACAGAATAGGGGGACCGGGGAGCTGTTTTTT.

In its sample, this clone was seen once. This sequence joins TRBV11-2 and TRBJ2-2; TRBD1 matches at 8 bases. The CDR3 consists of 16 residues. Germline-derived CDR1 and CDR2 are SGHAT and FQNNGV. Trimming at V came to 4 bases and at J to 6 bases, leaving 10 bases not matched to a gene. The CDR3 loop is CASSWGGAGGPGELFF. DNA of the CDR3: TGTGCCAGCAGCTGGGGTGGCGCAGGGGGCCCCGGGGAGCTGTTTTTT.

CDR3: CASSLNGQLSSPGNTIYF. The DNA for the CDR3 is TGTGCCAGCAGCTTGAATGGGCAGCTCTCCAGTCCTGGAAACACCATATATTTT. The chain employs TRBV7-3 and TRBJ1-3; D is unresolved. CDR1 SGHTA and CDR2 FQGTGA come from the germline V gene. There are 18 residues in the CDR3. V was trimmed by 3 bases and J by 2 bases, leaving 20 bases between them.

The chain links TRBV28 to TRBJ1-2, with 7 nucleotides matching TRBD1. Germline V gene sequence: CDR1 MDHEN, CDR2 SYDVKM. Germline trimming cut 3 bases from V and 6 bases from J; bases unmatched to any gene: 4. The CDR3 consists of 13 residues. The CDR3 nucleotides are TGTGCCAGCAGTTTCCGGGACAGAGATGGCTACACCTTC. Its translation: CASSFRDRDGYTF.

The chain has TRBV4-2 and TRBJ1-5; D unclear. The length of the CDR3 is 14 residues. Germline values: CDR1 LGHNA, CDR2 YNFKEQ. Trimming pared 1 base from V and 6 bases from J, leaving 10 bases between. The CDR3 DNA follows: TGTGCCAGCAGCCAAGTCGAGGTCACTCAGCCCCAGCATTTT. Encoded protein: CASSQVEVTQPQHF.

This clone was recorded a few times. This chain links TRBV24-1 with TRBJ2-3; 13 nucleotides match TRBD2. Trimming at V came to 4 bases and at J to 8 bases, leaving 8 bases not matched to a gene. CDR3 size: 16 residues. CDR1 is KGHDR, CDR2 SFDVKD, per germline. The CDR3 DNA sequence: TGTGCCACCAGTGACCCGGGACTAGCGGGATCGGGTACGCAGTATTTT. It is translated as CATSDPGLAGSGTQYF.

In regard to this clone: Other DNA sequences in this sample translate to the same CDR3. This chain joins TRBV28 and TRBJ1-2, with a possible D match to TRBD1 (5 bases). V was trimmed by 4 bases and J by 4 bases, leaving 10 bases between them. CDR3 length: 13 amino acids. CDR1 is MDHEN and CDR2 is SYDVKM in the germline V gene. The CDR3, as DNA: TGTGCCAGCAGTTCGGGGGGAGGCTATGGCTACACCTTC. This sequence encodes CASSSGGGYGYTF.

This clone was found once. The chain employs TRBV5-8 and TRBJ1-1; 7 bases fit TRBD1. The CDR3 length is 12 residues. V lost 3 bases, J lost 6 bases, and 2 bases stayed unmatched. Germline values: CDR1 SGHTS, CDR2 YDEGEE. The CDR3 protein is CASSWDSSEAFF. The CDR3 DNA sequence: TGTGCCAGCAGCTGGGACAGCTCTGAAGCTTTCTTT. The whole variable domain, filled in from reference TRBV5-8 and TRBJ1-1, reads EAGVTQSPTHLIKTRGQQATLRCSPISGHTSVYWYQQALGLGLQFLLWYDEGEERNRGNFPPRFSGRQFPNYSSELNVNALELEDSALYLCASSWDSSEAFFGQGTRLTVV.

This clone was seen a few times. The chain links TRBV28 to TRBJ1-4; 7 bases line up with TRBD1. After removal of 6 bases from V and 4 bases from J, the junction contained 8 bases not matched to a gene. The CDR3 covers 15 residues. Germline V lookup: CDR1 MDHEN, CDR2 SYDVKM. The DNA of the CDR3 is TGTGCCAGCAGCCAAAACAGGGGACTTAATGAAAAACTGTTTTTT. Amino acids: CASSQNRGLNEKLFF.

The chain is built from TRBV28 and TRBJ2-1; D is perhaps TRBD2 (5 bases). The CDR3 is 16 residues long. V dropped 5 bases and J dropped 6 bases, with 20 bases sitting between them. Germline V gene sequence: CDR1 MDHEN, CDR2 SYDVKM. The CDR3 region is CASSPRGLGVVNEQFF. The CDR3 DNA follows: TGTGCCAGCAGTCCGCGAGGACTGGGAGTCGTCAATGAGCAGTTCTTC. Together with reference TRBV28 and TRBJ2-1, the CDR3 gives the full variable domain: DVKVTQSSRYLVKRTGEKVFLECVQDMDHENMFWYRQDPGLGLRLIYFSYDVKMKEKGDIPEGYSVSREKKERFSLILESASTNQTSMYLCASSPRGLGVVNEQFFGPGTRLTVL.

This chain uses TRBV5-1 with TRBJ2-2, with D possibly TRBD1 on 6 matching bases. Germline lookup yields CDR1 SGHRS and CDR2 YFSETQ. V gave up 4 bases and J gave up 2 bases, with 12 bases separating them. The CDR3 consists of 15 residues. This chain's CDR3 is CASSAAQGNTGELFF. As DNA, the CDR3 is TGCGCCAGCAGCGCGGCACAGGGCAACACCGGGGAGCTGTTTTTT.

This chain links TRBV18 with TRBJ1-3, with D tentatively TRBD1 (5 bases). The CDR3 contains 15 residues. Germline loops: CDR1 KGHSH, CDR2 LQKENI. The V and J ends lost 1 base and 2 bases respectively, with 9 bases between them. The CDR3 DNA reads TGTGCCAGCTCACCACTGGGGGGGACTGGAAACACCATATATTTT. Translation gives CASSPLGGTGNTIYF.

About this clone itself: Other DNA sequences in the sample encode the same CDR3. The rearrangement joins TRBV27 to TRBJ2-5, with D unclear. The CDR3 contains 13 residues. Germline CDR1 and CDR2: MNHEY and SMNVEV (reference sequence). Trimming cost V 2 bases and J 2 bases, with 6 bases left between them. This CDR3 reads CASSLTRQETQYF. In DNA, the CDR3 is TGTGCCAGCAGTTTAACCAGGCAAGAGACCCAGTACTTC.

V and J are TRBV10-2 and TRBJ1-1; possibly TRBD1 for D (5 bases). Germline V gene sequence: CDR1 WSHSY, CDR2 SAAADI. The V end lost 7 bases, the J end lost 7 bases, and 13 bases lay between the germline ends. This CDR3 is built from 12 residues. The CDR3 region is CASMWQGGEAFF. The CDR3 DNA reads TGCGCCAGCATGTGGCAGGGTGGTGAAGCTTTCTTT.

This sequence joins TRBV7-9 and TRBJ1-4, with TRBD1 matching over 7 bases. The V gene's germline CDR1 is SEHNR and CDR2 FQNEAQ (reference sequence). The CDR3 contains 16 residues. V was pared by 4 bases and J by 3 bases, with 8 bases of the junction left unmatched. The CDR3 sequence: CASSSPPGQPNEKLFF. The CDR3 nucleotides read TGTGCCAGCAGCTCACCTCCGGGACAGCCTAATGAAAAACTGTTTTTT. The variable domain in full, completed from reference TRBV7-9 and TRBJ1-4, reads DTGVSQNPRHKITKRGQNVTFRCDPISEHNRLYWYRQTLGQGPEFLTYFQNEAQLEKSRLLSDRFSAERPKGSFSTLEIQRTEQGDSAMYLCASSSPPGQPNEKLFFGSGTQLSVL.

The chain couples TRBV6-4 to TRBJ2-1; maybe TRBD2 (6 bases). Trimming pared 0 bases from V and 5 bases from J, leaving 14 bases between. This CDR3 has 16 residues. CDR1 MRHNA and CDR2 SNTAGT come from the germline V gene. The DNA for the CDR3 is TGTGCCAGCAGTGACTCTACGGGAGAGCATAACAATGAGCAGTTCTTC. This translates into CASSDSTGEHNNEQFF.

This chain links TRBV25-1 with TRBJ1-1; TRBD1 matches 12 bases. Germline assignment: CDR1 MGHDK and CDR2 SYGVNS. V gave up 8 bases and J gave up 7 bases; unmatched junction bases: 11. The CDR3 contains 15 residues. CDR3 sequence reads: CASRPGQGALGEAFF. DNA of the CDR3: TGTGCCAGCCGCCCGGGACAGGGGGCCTTAGGTGAAGCTTTCTTT. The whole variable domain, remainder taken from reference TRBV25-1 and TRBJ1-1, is EADIYQTPRYLVIGTGKKITLECSQTMGHDKMYWYQQDPGMELHLIHYSYGVNSTEKGDLSSESTVSRIRTEHFPLTLESARPSHTSQYLCASRPGQGALGEAFFGQGTRLTVV.

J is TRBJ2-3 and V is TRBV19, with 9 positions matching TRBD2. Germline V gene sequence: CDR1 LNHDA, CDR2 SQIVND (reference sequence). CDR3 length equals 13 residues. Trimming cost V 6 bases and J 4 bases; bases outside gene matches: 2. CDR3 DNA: TGTGCCAGTAGGGCGGGAGGGGCAGATACGCAGTATTTT. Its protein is CASRAGGADTQYF.

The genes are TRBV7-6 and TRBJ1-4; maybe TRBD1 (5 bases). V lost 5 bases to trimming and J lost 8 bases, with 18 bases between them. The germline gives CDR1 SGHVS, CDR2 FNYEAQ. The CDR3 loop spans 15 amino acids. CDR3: CASSPRVAGGEKLFF. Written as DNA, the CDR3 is TGTGCCAGCAGCCCAAGGGTAGCGGGGGGGGAAAAACTGTTTTTT.

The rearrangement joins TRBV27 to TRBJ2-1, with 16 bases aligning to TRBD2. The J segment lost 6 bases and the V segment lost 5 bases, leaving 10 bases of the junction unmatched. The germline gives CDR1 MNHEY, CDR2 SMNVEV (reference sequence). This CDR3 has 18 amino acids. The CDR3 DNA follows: TGTGCCAGCAGTCCGGGACTAGCGGGAGGGCCTAGGGGCAATGAGCAGTTCTTC. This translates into CASSPGLAGGPRGNEQFF.